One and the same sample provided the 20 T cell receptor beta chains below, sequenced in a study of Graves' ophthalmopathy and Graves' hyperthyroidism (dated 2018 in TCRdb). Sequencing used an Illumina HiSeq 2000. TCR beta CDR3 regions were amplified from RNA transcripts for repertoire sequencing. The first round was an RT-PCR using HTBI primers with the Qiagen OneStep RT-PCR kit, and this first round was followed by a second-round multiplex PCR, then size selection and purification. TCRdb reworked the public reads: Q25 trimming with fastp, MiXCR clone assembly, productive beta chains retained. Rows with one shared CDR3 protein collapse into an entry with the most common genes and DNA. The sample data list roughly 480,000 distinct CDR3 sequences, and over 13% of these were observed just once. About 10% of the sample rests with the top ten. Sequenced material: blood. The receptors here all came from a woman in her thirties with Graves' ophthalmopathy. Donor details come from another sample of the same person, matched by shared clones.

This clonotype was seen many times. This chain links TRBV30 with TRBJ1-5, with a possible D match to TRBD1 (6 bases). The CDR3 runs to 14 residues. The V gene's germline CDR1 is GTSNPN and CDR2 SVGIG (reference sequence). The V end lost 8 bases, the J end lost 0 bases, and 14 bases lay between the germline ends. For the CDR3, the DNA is TGTGCCGCCAAGGGGGGGCTTAGCAATCAGCCCCAGCATTTT. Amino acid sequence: CAAKGGLSNQPQHF.

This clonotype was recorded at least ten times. The CDR3 nucleotides are TGTGCCAGCAGTTTAATCGCAGGGAGCAATCAGCCCCAGCATTTT. Protein sequence: CASSLIAGSNQPQHF. The J gene is TRBJ1-5, the V gene TRBV28; D possibly corresponds to TRBD1 (5 bases). Looked up from germline, CDR1 is MDHEN and CDR2 is SYDVKM. With 2 bases removed from V and 1 base from J, the gap between germline ends came to 9 bases. The CDR3 is 15 residues long.

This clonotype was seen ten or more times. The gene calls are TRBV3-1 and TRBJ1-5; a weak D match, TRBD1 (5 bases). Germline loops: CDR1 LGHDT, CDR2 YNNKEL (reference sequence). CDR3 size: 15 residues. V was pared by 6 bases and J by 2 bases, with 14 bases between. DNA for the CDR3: TGTGCCAGCAGTGGGGGTTACAGAGGCAATCAGCCCCAGCATTTT. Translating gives CASSGGYRGNQPQHF.

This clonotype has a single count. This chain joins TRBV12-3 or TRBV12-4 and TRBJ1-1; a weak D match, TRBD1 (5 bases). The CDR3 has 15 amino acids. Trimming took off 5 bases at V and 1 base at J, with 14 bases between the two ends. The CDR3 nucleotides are TGTGCCAGCAGTGGACCCGGGACGTGGAACACTGAAGCTTTCTTT. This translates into CASSGPGTWNTEAFF.

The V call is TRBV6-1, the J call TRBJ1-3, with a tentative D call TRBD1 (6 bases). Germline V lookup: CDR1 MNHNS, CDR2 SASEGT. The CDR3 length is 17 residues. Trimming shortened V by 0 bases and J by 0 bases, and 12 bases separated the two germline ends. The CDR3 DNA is TGTGCCAGCAGTGAAGCGTTTGGACAGAGCTCTGGAAACACCATATATTTT. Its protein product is CASSEAFGQSSGNTIYF.

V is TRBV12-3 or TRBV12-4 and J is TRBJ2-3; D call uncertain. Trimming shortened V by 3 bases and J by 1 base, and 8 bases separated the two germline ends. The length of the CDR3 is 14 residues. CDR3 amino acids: CASSFWFRTDTQYF. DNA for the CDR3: TGTGCCAGCAGTTTTTGGTTTCGCACAGATACGCAGTATTTT.

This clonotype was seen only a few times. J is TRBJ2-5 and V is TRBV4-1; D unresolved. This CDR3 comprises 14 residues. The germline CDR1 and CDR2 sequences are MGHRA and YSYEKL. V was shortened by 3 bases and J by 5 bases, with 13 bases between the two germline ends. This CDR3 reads CASSHRLGRETQYF. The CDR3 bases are TGCGCCAGCAGCCACAGACTCGGGCGGGAGACCCAGTACTTC.

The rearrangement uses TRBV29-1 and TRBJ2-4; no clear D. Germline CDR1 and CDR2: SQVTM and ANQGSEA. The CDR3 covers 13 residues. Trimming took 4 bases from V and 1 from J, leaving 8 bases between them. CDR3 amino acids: CSVGMRAKNIQYF. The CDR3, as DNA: TGCAGCGTTGGGATGCGCGCCAAAAACATTCAGTACTTC.

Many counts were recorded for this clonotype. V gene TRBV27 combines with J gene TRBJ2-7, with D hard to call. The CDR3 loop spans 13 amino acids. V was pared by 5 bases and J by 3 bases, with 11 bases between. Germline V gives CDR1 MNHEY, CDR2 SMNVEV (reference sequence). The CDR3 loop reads CASSLQANYEQYF. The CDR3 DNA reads TGTGCCAGCAGTCTTCAGGCAAACTACGAGCAGTACTTC.

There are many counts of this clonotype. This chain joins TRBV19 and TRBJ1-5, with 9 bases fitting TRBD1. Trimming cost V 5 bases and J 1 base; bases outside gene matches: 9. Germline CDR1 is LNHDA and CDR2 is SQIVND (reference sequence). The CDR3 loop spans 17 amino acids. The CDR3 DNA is TGTGCCAGTAGTCTGTCGGACAGGGGAGGAAGCAATCAGCCCCAGCATTTT. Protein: CASSLSDRGGSNQPQHF.

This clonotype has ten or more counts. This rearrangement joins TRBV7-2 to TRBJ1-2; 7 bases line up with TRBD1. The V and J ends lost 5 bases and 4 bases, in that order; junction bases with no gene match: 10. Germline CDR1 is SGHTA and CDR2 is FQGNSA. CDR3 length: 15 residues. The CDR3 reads CASSLAMTGSYGYTF. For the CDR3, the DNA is TGTGCCAGCAGCCTCGCCATGACAGGGTCCTATGGCTACACCTTC.

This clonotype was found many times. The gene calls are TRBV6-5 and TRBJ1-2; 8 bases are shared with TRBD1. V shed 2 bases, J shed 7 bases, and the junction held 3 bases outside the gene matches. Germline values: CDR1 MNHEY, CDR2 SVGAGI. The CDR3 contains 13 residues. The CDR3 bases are TGTGCCAGCAGTTACCCAGGGGGCTCTGGCTACACCTTC. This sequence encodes CASSYPGGSGYTF.

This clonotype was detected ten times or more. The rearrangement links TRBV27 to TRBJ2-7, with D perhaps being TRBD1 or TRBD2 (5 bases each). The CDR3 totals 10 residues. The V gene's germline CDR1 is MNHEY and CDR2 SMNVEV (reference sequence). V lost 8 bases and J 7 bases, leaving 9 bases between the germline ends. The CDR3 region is CASGGEEQYF. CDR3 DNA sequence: TGTGCCAGCGGGGGTGAGGAGCAGTACTTC.

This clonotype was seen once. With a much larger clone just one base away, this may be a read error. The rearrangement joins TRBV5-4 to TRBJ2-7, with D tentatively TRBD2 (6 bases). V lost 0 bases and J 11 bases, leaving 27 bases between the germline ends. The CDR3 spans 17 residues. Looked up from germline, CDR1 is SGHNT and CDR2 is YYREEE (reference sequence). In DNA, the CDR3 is TGTGCCAGCAGCTTGGCCGGCTTTAGGACCCCCCACTGGGAGGAGTACTTC. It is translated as CASSLAGFRTPHWEEYF. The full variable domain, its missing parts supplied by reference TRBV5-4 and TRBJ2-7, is ETGVTQSPTHLIKTRGQQVTLRCSSQSGHNTVSWYQQALGQGPQFIFQYYREEENGRGNFPPRFSGLQFPNYSSELNVNALELDDSALYLCASSLAGFRTPHWEEYFGPGTRLTVT.

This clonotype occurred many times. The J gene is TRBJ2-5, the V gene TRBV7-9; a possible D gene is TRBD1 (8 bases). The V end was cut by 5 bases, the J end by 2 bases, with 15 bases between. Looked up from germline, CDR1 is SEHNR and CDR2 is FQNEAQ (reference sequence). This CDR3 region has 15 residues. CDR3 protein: CASSQRGQDQETQYF. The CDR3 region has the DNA TGTGCCAGCAGCCAGCGGGGACAGGATCAAGAGACCCAGTACTTC.

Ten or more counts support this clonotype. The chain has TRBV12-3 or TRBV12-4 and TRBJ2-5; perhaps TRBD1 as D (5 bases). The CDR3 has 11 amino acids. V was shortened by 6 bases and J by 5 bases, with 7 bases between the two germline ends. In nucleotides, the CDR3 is TGTGCCAGCAGGGGGCGGGAGACCCAGTACTTC. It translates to CASRGRETQYF.

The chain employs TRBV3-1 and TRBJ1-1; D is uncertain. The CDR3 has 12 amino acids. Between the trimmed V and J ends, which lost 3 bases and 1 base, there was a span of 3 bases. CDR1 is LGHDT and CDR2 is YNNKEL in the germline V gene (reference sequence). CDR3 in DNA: TGTGCCAGCAGCCAGAAGAACACTGAAGCTTTCTTT. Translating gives CASSQKNTEAFF.

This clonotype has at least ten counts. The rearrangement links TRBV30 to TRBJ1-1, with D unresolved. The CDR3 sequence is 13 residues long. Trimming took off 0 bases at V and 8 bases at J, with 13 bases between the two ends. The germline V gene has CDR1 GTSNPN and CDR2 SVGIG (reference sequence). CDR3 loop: CAWSVLSQREAFF. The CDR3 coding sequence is TGTGCCTGGAGTGTACTATCCCAACGCGAAGCTTTCTTT.

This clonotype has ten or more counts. The DNA for the CDR3 is TGTGCCAGCAGCCCGTTTAGCAGCTATGGCTACACCTTC. Translation gives CASSPFSSYGYTF. The chain carries TRBV12-3 or TRBV12-4 and TRBJ1-2; D is uncertain. The CDR3 sequence is 13 residues long. The V end lost 6 bases, the J end lost 4 bases, and 12 bases lay between the germline ends.

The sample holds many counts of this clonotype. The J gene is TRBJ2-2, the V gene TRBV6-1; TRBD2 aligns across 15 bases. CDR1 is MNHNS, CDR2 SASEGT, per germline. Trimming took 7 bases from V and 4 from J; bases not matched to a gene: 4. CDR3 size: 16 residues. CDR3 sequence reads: CASKGTSGGTTGELFF. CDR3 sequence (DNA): TGTGCCAGCAAGGGGACTAGCGGGGGGACCACCGGGGAGCTGTTTTTT.